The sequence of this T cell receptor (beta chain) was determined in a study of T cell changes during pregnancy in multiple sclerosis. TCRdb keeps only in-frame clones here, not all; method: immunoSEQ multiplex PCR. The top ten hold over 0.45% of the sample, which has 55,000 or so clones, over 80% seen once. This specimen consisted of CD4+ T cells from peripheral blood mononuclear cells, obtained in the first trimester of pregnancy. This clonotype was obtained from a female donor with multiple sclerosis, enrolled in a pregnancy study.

CDR3 sequence: CASSDIDIKPEAFF. The CDR3 DNA follows: TGTGCCAGCAGTGATATAGACATAAAACCTGAAGCTTTCTTT. V is TRBV2 and J is TRBJ1-1; D remains unclear. CDR3 length: 14 amino acids. Trimming removed 3 bases from V and 6 bases from J, with 14 bases in between. The germline gives CDR1 SNHLY, CDR2 FYNNEI. The variable domain in full, completed from reference TRBV2 and TRBJ1-1, reads EPEVTQTPSHQVTQMGQEVILRCVPISNHLYFYWYRQILGQKVEFLVSFYNNEISEKSEIFDDQFSVERPDGSNFTLKIRSTKLEDSAMYFCASSDIDIKPEAFFGQGTRLTVV.